Below are 9 T cell receptor beta chains sequenced from a single sample in a study of T cells after yellow fever vaccination. Via MiXCR, TCRdb re-called the 5' RACE reads, giving one row per CDR3 protein. The sample consists of 300,000 to 400,000 distinct CDR3 sequences, 3.5% to 4.5% of them appearing once. Sequencing was performed on PBMCs, taken 5 days after the yellow fever booster vaccination. Receptor source: a man aged 18-30 years who received the YFV17D yellow fever vaccine.

This clonotype has ten or more counts. The V and J genes are TRBV11-2 and TRBJ2-3; D may match TRBD1 or TRBD2 (5 bases each). The CDR3 extends over 14 amino acids. The V gene's germline CDR1 is SGHAT and CDR2 FQNNGV. Trimming removed 5 bases at V and 0 bases at J, with 9 bases between. The CDR3 loop is CASSPGASTDTQYF. DNA for the CDR3: TGTGCCAGCAGCCCCGGGGCTAGCACAGATACGCAGTATTTT.

This chain connects TRBV4-3 to TRBJ2-3; unclear D gene. Germline V gene sequence: CDR1 LGHNA, CDR2 YSLEER. Trimming removed 2 bases at V and 3 bases at J, with 6 bases between. The CDR3 sequence is 13 residues long. The CDR3: CASSQMVTDTQYF. The CDR3 DNA is TGCGCCAGCAGCCAAATGGTTACAGATACGCAGTATTTT.

The chain links TRBV20-1 to TRBJ1-2; TRBD1 matches at 7 bases. The germline gives CDR1 DFQATT, CDR2 SNEGSKA (reference sequence). V was clipped by 0 bases and J by 7 bases; unmatched bases: 8. This CDR3 has 14 amino acids. In nucleotides, the CDR3 is TGCAGTGCTAGAGATACAGGGGTAGGAATTGGCTACACCTTC. Its protein product is CSARDTGVGIGYTF.

The sample holds a few counts of this clonotype. This chain links TRBV27 with TRBJ1-1, with a weak D call TRBD1 (5 bases). The CDR3 contains 13 residues. Between the trimmed V and J ends, which lost 6 bases and 2 bases, there was a span of 10 bases. Germline-derived CDR1 and CDR2 are MNHEY and SMNVEV (reference sequence). The CDR3 is CASSPWGNTEAFF. The CDR3, as DNA: TGTGCCAGCAGCCCCTGGGGCAACACTGAAGCTTTCTTT.

This clonotype has only a few counts. The rearrangement uses TRBV27 and TRBJ2-5, with TRBD2 matching 13 bases. Unmatched junction bases numbered 5, after V lost 6 bases and J lost 4 bases. Germline assignment: CDR1 MNHEY and CDR2 SMNVEV (reference sequence). CDR3 size: 15 residues. The CDR3 nucleotides are TGTGCCAGCAGCATGACTAGCGGGGGGATAGAGACCCAGTACTTC. Its translation is CASSMTSGGIETQYF.

The table lists this clonotype with a few counts. This sequence joins TRBV5-1 and TRBJ2-7; 9 positions agree with TRBD1. J gave up 3 bases and V 7 bases, and 8 bases lay outside the gene matches. CDR1 and CDR2 (germline): SGHRS, YFSETQ. This CDR3 is 14 amino acids long. CDR3 protein: CASARGDRVYEQYF. As DNA, the CDR3 is TGCGCCAGCGCTAGGGGGGACAGGGTCTACGAGCAGTACTTC.

The chain joins TRBV10-3 to TRBJ1-2; D ambiguous. The CDR3 has 15 amino acids. Germline V gives CDR1 ENHRY, CDR2 SYGVKD. V lost 0 bases and J lost 0, with 8 bases in between. CDR3 sequence (DNA): TGTGCCATCAGTGAGTCACAGCTCTCTAACTATGGCTACACCTTC. This encodes CAISESQLSNYGYTF.

This clonotype was counted ten times or more. This chain links TRBV12-3 or TRBV12-4 with TRBJ1-5; TRBD1 matches at 11 bases. This CDR3 comprises 15 residues. The J segment lost 6 bases and the V segment lost 5 bases, leaving 6 bases of the junction unmatched. In DNA form, the CDR3 reads TGTGCCAGCAGTCTTGGGGGGACAGGGGGTCAGCCCCAGCATTTT. Translated, it gives CASSLGGTGGQPQHF.

This clonotype was detected ten times or more. The chain carries TRBV4-1 and TRBJ2-3, with D perhaps TRBD2 (6 bases). The CDR3 is 15 residues long. V lost 3 bases to trimming and J lost 3 bases, with 13 bases between them. Looked up from germline, CDR1 is MGHRA and CDR2 is YSYEKL. CDR3 loop: CASSHTRLATDTQYF. In nucleotides, the CDR3 is TGCGCCAGCAGCCACACAAGGCTAGCGACAGATACGCAGTATTTT.